Listed here are 14 T cell receptor beta chains from one sample, sequenced in a study of T cell responses to AZD1222 COVID-19 vaccine. Assay: immunoSEQ multiplex PCR; the TCRdb copy retains only in-frame clones and omits some. The table records about 140,000 clones, approximately 95% of them present only once. Sequences were derived from peripheral blood, sampled on day 0 of MenACWY control vaccination. Every receptor here comes from an adult in good health.

The chain uses TRBV7-8 and TRBJ1-6; TRBD1 is a possible D gene (5 bases). The CDR3 has 16 residues. V lost 4 bases and J lost 5, with 15 bases in between. Looked up from germline, CDR1 is SGHVS and CDR2 is FQNEAQ. This chain's CDR3 is CASSSRIAGDNSPLHF. The CDR3 bases are TGTGCCAGCAGCTCCCGTATTGCGGGGGATAATTCACCCCTCCACTTT.

This sequence joins TRBV6-5 and TRBJ1-1; D gene ambiguous. Trimming took 0 bases from V and 7 from J, leaving 6 bases between them. Germline CDR1 and CDR2: MNHEY and SVGAGI. CDR3 size: 12 residues. CDR3 protein: CASSYSRGEAFF. CDR3 nucleotides: TGTGCCAGCAGTTACTCGCGGGGTGAAGCTTTCTTT.

This clone was recorded only once. The chain carries TRBV5-1 and TRBJ1-1, with D possibly matching TRBD1 (6 bases). Germline V gene lookup returns CDR1 SGHRS and CDR2 YFSETQ. CDR3 length equals 13 residues. The V gene lost 5 bases and the J gene lost 4 bases, with 12 bases spanning the gap. CDR3 protein: CASRKGVGTEAFF. CDR3 in DNA: TGCGCCAGCAGAAAGGGGGTGGGCACTGAAGCTTTCTTT. The whole variable domain, filled in from reference TRBV5-1 and TRBJ1-1, reads KAGVTQTPRYLIKTRGQQVTLSCSPISGHRSVSWYQQTPGQGLQFLFEYFSETQRNKGNFPGRFSGRQFSNSRSEMNVSTLELGDSALYLCASRKGVGTEAFFGQGTRLTVV.

The chain carries TRBV27 and TRBJ1-6; D gene uncertain. V was shortened by 3 bases and J by 7 bases, with 19 bases between the two germline ends. The CDR3 runs to 17 residues. The germline CDR1 and CDR2 sequences are MNHEY and SMNVEV (reference sequence). The CDR3 DNA follows: TGTGCCAGCAGTTTTGAGAAGGGAACGGGTTGGAATTCACCCCTCCACTTT. Its protein product is CASSFEKGTGWNSPLHF.

The rearrangement joins TRBV6-4 to TRBJ2-2; tentative D call: TRBD1 (5 bases). V shed 4 bases and J shed 5 bases, with 14 bases lying between them. The CDR3 covers 15 residues. CDR1 MRHNA and CDR2 SNTAGT come from the germline V gene. The CDR3: CASSVAGLGTGELFF. The CDR3 region has the DNA TGTGCCAGCAGTGTCGCAGGGCTTGGGACCGGGGAGCTGTTTTTT.

V gene TRBV27 combines with J gene TRBJ1-1; D is unresolved. V lost 2 bases and J 1 base, leaving 14 bases between the germline ends. The germline gives CDR1 MNHEY, CDR2 SMNVEV (reference sequence). CDR3 size: 16 residues. This chain's CDR3 is CASSLAPDGGNTEAFF. In DNA, the CDR3 is TGTGCCAGCAGTTTAGCTCCGGACGGAGGGAACACTGAAGCTTTCTTT.

V is TRBV12-3 or TRBV12-4 and J is TRBJ1-5; 9 bases map to TRBD1. CDR3 length equals 13 residues. J lost 6 bases, V lost 5 bases, and 2 bases had no gene match. CDR3 region: CASSRQGVQPQHF. The CDR3 nucleotides read TGTGCCAGCAGTCGACAGGGGGTTCAGCCCCAGCATTTT.

V and J are TRBV18 and TRBJ1-6; TRBD1 is a possible D gene (6 bases). CDR1 is KGHSH and CDR2 is LQKENI in the germline V gene. Between the trimmed V and J ends, which lost 5 bases and 1 base, there was a span of 9 bases. The CDR3 consists of 15 residues. CDR3 in DNA: TGTGCCAGCTCATCGCAGGGGTCCTATAATTCACCCCTCCACTTT. It codes for CASSSQGSYNSPLHF.

The chain uses TRBV12-5 and TRBJ1-1; the D gene is possibly TRBD1 (6 bases). Germline CDR1 LGHNT, CDR2 FRNRAP. The V end lost 6 bases, the J end lost 5 bases, and 13 bases lay between the germline ends. The CDR3 is 13 residues long. Here the CDR3 DNA reads TGTGCTAGTGGCCCGAGGGGGTTGACTGAAGCTTTCTTT. This gives the protein CASGPRGLTEAFF.

The chain carries TRBV19 and TRBJ1-5; possibly TRBD1 for D (6 bases). Germline loops: CDR1 LNHDA, CDR2 SQIVND (reference sequence). V dropped 5 bases and J dropped 2 bases, with 13 bases sitting between them. The CDR3 is 15 amino acids. CDR3 residues: CASSVDSGGNQPQHF. For the CDR3, the DNA is TGTGCCAGTAGTGTCGACTCAGGGGGCAATCAGCCCCAGCATTTT.

The chain carries TRBV3-1 (or the pseudogene TRBV3-2) and TRBJ2-2; a weak D match, TRBD2 (5 bases). CDR1 LGHDT and CDR2 YNNKEL come from the germline V gene (reference sequence). V was trimmed by 5 bases and J by 4 bases, leaving 14 bases between them. The CDR3 runs 15 residues. The DNA of the CDR3 is TGTGCCAGCAGCTTCAGGACCGGGATCACCGGGGAGCTGTTTTTT. Translation: CASSFRTGITGELFF.

The CDR3 DNA reads TGTGCCAGCAGTTTATACAGACGTAACACTGAAGCTTTCTTT. The encoded protein is CASSLYRRNTEAFF. The V call is TRBV27, the J call TRBJ1-1; D gene unclear. The germline V gene encodes CDR1 MNHEY and CDR2 SMNVEV (reference sequence). V dropped 1 base and J dropped 2 bases, with 8 bases sitting between them. CDR3 length: 14 amino acids.

The chain combines TRBV6-1 with TRBJ2-7; D remains ambiguous. The germline V and J ends were trimmed by 2 bases and 2 bases, with 7 bases remaining between them. The length of the CDR3 is 13 residues. In germline, CDR1 is MNHNS, CDR2 SASEGT. This CDR3 is CASSEHGAYEQYF. The CDR3 DNA sequence: TGTGCCAGCAGTGAACACGGAGCCTACGAGCAGTACTTC.

The rearrangement uses TRBV20-1 and TRBJ1-1; D ambiguous. Germline-derived CDR1 and CDR2 are DFQATT and SNEGSKA (reference sequence). Trimming removed 6 bases from V and 4 bases from J, with 9 bases in between. CDR3 length: 11 residues. The CDR3, as DNA: TGCAGTGCCTGGTCAGGCACTGAAGCTTTCTTT. It specifies CSAWSGTEAFF.